In this sample, the clone carrying this T cell receptor beta chain turned up a few times. This record belongs to a study of blood T cell repertoires in COVID-19. Only in-frame clones appear in the TCRdb table, and some are missing; sequencing was by immunoSEQ multiplex PCR. The top ten clones hold 11% of a sample with tens of thousands of clones, more than 60% of them seen once. The V segment lost 4 bases and the J segment 6 bases; nucleotides outside the gene matches: 8. The CDR3 spans 15 residues. Germline-derived CDR1 and CDR2 are LNHNV and YYDKDF (reference sequence). The origin of this receptor is a man between 65 and 80 years old with acute or convalescent COVID-19. The sample was peripheral blood. The chain is built from TRBV15 and TRBJ2-1, with 8 nucleotides matching TRBD1. The CDR3 nucleotides read TGTGCCACCAGCAAATGGGGACAGGATGGCAATGAGCAGTTCTTC. Encoded protein: CATSKWGQDGNEQFF. The full variable domain, rest sourced from reference TRBV15 and TRBJ2-1, is DAMVIQNPRYQVTQFGKPVTLSCSQTLNHNVMYWYQQKSSQAPKLLFHYYDKDFNNEADTPDNFQSRRPNTSFCFLDIRSPGLGDTAMYLCATSKWGQDGNEQFFGPGTRLTVL.